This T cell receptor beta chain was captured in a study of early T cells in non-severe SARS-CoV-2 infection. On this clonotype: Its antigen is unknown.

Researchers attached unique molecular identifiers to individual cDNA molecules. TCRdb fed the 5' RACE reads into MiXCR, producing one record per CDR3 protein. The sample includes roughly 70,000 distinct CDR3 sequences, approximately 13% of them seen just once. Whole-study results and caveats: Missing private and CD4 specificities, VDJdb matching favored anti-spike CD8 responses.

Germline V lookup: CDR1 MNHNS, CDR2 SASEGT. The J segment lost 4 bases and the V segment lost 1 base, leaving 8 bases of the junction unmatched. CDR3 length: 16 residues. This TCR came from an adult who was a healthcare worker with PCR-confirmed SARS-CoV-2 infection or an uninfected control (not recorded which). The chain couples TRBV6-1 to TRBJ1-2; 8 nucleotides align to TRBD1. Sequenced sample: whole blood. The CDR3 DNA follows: TGTGCCAGCAGTGAAGTTAGGACAGGGAGCAGCTATGGCTACACCTTC. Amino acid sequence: CASSEVRTGSSYGYTF.